The text below deals with one TCR beta chain. Its target is unknown. RNA extraction gave at least 6 micrograms of total RNA per sample. This sample is drawn from a study of blood T cells in healthy people across ages. Whole-study results and caveats: Correlation between TCR beta diversity and naive T cell percentage was strong.

V was shortened by 5 bases and J by 8 bases, with 19 bases between the two germline ends. The CDR3 spans 15 residues. The germline gives CDR1 SGHTA, CDR2 FQGNSA. Primed by a sample-barcoded 5' primer and a J-beta primer mix, a second PCR proceeded for about 7 to 11 cycles. TCRdb reprocessed the 5' RACE reads with MiXCR, giving one entry per CDR3 protein. The data contain some 790,000 distinct CDR3 sequences, under 30% of them seen just once; the ten biggest clones take up around 15%. The chain uses TRBV7-2 and TRBJ1-5; D gene uncertain. The source is a woman aged 80 or older in good health. The sample taken for sequencing was blood. CDR3 DNA sequence: TGTGCCAGCAGCCCAGGCGGACCGGGAATCAAGCCCCAGCATTTT. Translation: CASSPGGPGIKPQHF.